Each of the 7 T cell receptor beta chains below was sequenced from the same sample in a study of identifying expanded T cells in peripheral blood. The repertoire was sequenced with immunoSEQ multiplex PCR; TCRdb's copy has only in-frame clones and lacks some. The sample has 100,000 to 150,000 clones, approximately 84% seen once. Sequencing used blood. These receptors were obtained from a person between 18 and 75 years old in good health.

A single count supports this clone. The chain combines TRBV27 with TRBJ2-7, with D perhaps TRBD2 (6 bases). The CDR3 spans 15 residues. V was shortened by 6 bases and J by 4 bases, with 19 bases between the two germline ends. Germline-derived CDR1 and CDR2 are MNHEY and SMNVEV (reference sequence). The CDR3 protein is CASRLLGRGGYEQYF. The CDR3 DNA is TGTGCCAGCAGACTTTTAGGGCGGGGTGGATACGAGCAGTACTTC.

J is TRBJ2-3 and V is TRBV7-2, with 8 bases matching TRBD2. V was pared by 4 bases and J by 2 bases, with 5 bases of the junction left unmatched. CDR1 is SGHTA and CDR2 is FQGNSA in the germline V gene. The CDR3 has 15 amino acids. The chain's CDR3 is CASSSTSGYTDTQYF. The CDR3 bases are TGTGCCAGCAGCTCCACTAGCGGCTACACAGATACGCAGTATTTT.

This clone was recorded once. The J gene is TRBJ2-4, the V gene TRBV30; TRBD1 matches at 8 bases. The V gene end was trimmed by 3 bases and the J gene end by 3 bases; junction bases not matched to a gene: 7. This CDR3 has 15 amino acids. The germline gives CDR1 GTSNPN, CDR2 SVGIG (reference sequence). This CDR3 is CAWRAKTGGKNIQYF. The CDR3 coding sequence is TGTGCCTGGAGAGCTAAAACAGGGGGCAAAAACATTCAGTACTTC.

The V and J genes are TRBV29-1 and TRBJ2-7, with D perhaps TRBD2 (7 bases). The germline CDR1 and CDR2 sequences are SQVTM and ANQGSEA. The V end lost 1 base, the J end lost 6 bases, and 16 bases lay between the germline ends. This CDR3 is built from 14 residues. The CDR3 DNA is TGCAGCGTTGAAGGGGGCGGGGGCCAGAGCGAGCAGTACTTC. It is translated as CSVEGGGGQSEQYF.

V and J are TRBV11-3 and TRBJ1-1; weak D call: TRBD1 (5 bases). This CDR3 is 14 amino acids long. Germline CDR1 is SGHNT and CDR2 is YENEEA. V shed 4 bases and J shed 2 bases, with 11 bases lying between them. As DNA, the CDR3 is TGTGCCAGCAGCTACTCAGACAGCAACACTGAAGCTTTCTTT. Translated, it gives CASSYSDSNTEAFF.

The rearrangement links TRBV27 to TRBJ2-5; D may be TRBD2 (5 bases). The CDR3 sequence is 13 residues long. V was pared by 0 bases and J by 5 bases, with 7 bases between. The germline V gene has CDR1 MNHEY and CDR2 SMNVEV (reference sequence). CDR3 protein: CASSLSRGETQYF. The CDR3 nucleotides are TGTGCCAGCAGTTTATCCCGCGGGGAGACCCAGTACTTC.

The chain couples TRBV5-5 to TRBJ1-2; 7 nucleotides match TRBD1. Germline V gives CDR1 SGHKS, CDR2 YYEKEE (reference sequence). With 1 base clipped from V and 8 bases from J, the junction kept 2 bases outside the gene matches. This CDR3 has 12 residues. In DNA, the CDR3 is TGTGCCAGCAGCTTGCAGGGGGAGGGCTACACCTTC. This sequence encodes CASSLQGEGYTF. Variable domain in full (rest from reference TRBV5-5 and TRBJ1-2): DAGVTQSPTHLIKTRGQQVTLRCSPISGHKSVSWYQQVLGQGPQFIFQYYEKEERGRGNFPDRFSARQFPNYSSELNVNALLLGDSALYLCASSLQGEGYTFGSGTRLTVV.